The 11 T cell receptor beta chains below all came from one sample that was sequenced in a study of T cells in Graves' hyperthyroidism and ophthalmopathy (dated by TCRdb to about 2019). The library was built by means of multiplex PCR. Sequencing was performed on an Illumina HiSeq 2000. TCR beta CDR3 regions were amplified from RNA transcripts. A first-round RT-PCR of the TCR CDR3 used the HTBI primer set with the Qiagen OneStep RT-PCR kit. The raw public reads went through TCRdb reprocessing: fastp at Q25, MiXCR clone calling, in-frame beta chains kept. Each entry merges the rows of one CDR3 protein and shows their most common DNA and genes. Present in this sample are 85,000 to 110,000 distinct CDR3 sequences, less than 55% of which were seen just once. Roughly 25% of the sample comes from the top ten. Sequenced input: blood. The source is a middle-aged man with Graves' hyperthyroidism.

The genes are TRBV24-1 and TRBJ2-7, with 10 bases lining up with TRBD1. Germline lookup yields CDR1 KGHDR and CDR2 SFDVKD. This CDR3 contains 15 residues. The V gene end was trimmed by 4 bases and the J gene end by 0 bases; junction bases not matched to a gene: 2. The CDR3 nucleotides read TGTGCCACCAGTGAGGGACAGGGGACCTCCTACGAGCAGTACTTC. Encoded protein: CATSEGQGTSYEQYF.

This rearrangement joins TRBV12-3 or TRBV12-4 to TRBJ2-6; 8 nucleotides agree with TRBD1. The junction had 5 bases not matched to a gene; V was cut back by 5 bases and J by 2 bases. This CDR3 is built from 16 residues. CDR3 DNA: TGTGCCAGCAGTCGGGACAGGATAGCTGGGGCCAACGTCCTGACTTTC. It codes for CASSRDRIAGANVLTF.

The table lists this clonotype with many counts. The gene calls are TRBV7-9 and TRBJ1-1; possibly TRBD1 for D (5 bases). CDR3 length: 16 amino acids. The V end was cut by 0 bases, the J end by 0 bases, with 11 bases between. The V gene's germline CDR1 is SEHNR and CDR2 FQNEAQ (reference sequence). Here the CDR3 DNA reads TGTGCCAGCAGCTTAGCAGGAAGGGGACTGAACACTGAAGCTTTCTTT. It codes for CASSLAGRGLNTEAFF.

The table lists this clonotype with many counts. V is TRBV6-2 or TRBV6-3 and J is TRBJ1-1; D perhaps matches TRBD1 (5 bases). With 6 bases removed from V and 5 bases from J, the gap between germline ends came to 16 bases. Germline loops: CDR1 MNHEY, CDR2 SVGEGT. The CDR3 extends over 14 amino acids. The CDR3 here is CASRSNRRGTEAFF. In nucleotides, the CDR3 is TGTGCCAGCAGATCCAACAGAAGGGGAACTGAAGCTTTCTTT.

This clonotype was counted between two and nine times. This chain joins TRBV2 and TRBJ2-1; D is possibly TRBD1 (5 bases). Germline CDR1 and CDR2: SNHLY and FYNNEI. The V end lost 7 bases, the J end lost 5 bases, and 21 bases lay between the germline ends. This CDR3 contains 16 residues. The CDR3 DNA reads as TGTGCCAGCACTCTGGGGCCCAGGGTGGGGAACAATGAGCAGTTCTTC. Translated: CASTLGPRVGNNEQFF.

This clonotype was seen repeatedly, ten times or more. The J gene is TRBJ2-1, the V gene TRBV5-1; perhaps TRBD1 as D (5 bases). The CDR3 consists of 17 residues. V dropped 4 bases and J dropped 9 bases, with 26 bases sitting between them. Per the germline V gene, CDR1 is SGHRS and CDR2 is YFSETQ. The CDR3 protein is CASSPGTAGKSFSEQFF. The CDR3 region has the DNA TGCGCCAGCAGCCCTGGCACGGCAGGGAAGTCTTTTAGTGAGCAGTTCTTC.

Comment on this clonotype: No conserved phenylalanine or tryptophan is present at the end of the CDR3, so a read error is the likely explanation. The limits of the CDR3 on the DNA are not certain, so only TCRdb's listed CDR3 is given. The V call is TRBV7-8, the J call TRBJ2-5; the DNA was not compared with TRBD2, the D call given in the table. The CDR3 length equals 11 residues, ends included. Germline V CDR1 and CDR2: SGHVS, FQNEAQ. CDR3 loop: CASSSKPPGTS.

The genes are TRBV5-1 and TRBJ2-7; D may be TRBD2 (5 bases). Per the germline V gene, CDR1 is SGHRS and CDR2 is YFSETQ. V lost 4 bases and J 4 bases, leaving 15 bases between the germline ends. The CDR3 length is 14 residues. The CDR3 here is CASSPGRGWYEQYF. In DNA form, the CDR3 reads TGCGCCAGCAGCCCCGGACGGGGTTGGTACGAGCAGTACTTC. Variable domain in full (rest from reference TRBV5-1 and TRBJ2-7): KAGVTQTPRYLIKTRGQQVTLSCSPISGHRSVSWYQQTPGQGLQFLFEYFSETQRNKGNFPGRFSGRQFSNSRSEMNVSTLELGDSALYLCASSPGRGWYEQYFGPGTRLTVT.

This clonotype was seen many times. The chain has TRBV5-1 and TRBJ2-3; D is perhaps TRBD2 (5 bases). V lost 4 bases, J lost 2 bases, and 11 bases lay in between. There are 14 residues in the CDR3. Germline V lookup: CDR1 SGHRS, CDR2 YFSETQ. The CDR3 loop is CASSLDSPTDTQYF. The CDR3 DNA is TGCGCCAGCAGCCTGGACTCCCCCACAGATACGCAGTATTTT.

A word on this clonotype: This CDR3 is missing its conserved last phenylalanine or tryptophan, likely due to a read error. It is unclear where the CDR3 begins or ends on the DNA, so no DNA is shown, and the CDR3 is as TCRdb lists it. The chain is built from TRBV7-8 and TRBJ2-5. In germline, CDR1 is SGHVS, CDR2 FQNEAQ. From its first to its last residue, the CDR3 has 8 amino acids. This CDR3 is CASSLVWL.

Ten or more counts support this clonotype. This sequence joins TRBV11-2 and TRBJ2-6; 8 bases are a match to TRBD1. V gave up 4 bases and J gave up 1 base; unmatched junction bases: 6. CDR3 length: 17 amino acids. The germline V gene encodes CDR1 SGHAT and CDR2 FQNNGV. The DNA for the CDR3 is TGTGCCAGCAGCTGGGTGGGACAGGCTTCTGGGGCCAACGTCCTGACTTTC. Translated, it gives CASSWVGQASGANVLTF.